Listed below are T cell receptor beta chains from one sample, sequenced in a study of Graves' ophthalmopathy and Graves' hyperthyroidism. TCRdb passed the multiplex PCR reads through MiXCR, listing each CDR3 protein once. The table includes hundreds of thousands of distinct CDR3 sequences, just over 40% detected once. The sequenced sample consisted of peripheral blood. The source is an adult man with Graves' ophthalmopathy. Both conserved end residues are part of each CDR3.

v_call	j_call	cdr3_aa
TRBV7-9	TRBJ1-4	CASSASGQGHEKLFF
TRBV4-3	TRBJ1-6	CASSQVAGGNSPLHF
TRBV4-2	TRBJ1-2	CASSQYDSNYGYTF
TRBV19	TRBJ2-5	CASSAPSGTQETQYF
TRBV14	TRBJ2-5	CASSYDRRPETQYF
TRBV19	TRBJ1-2	CASRMDSEYGYTF
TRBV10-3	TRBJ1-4	CAIRGDRGGEKLFF
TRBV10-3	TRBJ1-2	CAISDSRTTNYGYTF
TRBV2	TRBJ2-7	CANSPSPAYEQYF
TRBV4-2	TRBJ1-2	CASSQDLLATGGGGYTF
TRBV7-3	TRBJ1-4	CASSLGSPGSNEKLFF
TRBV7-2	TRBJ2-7	CASSSAGYSTYEQYF
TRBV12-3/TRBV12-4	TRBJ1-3	CANSMGHSGNTIYF
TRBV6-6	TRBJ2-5	CASIRSGGPPQETQYF
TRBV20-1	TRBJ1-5	CSARRTGALYSNQPQHF
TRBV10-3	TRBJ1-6	CAIRPGRRTGGSPLHF
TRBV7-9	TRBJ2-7	CASSLTTVPYEQYF
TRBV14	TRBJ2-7	CASSQASGSLDEQYF
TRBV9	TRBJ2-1	CASSVGPPGGEGEQFF
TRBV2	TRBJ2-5	CASGGVTDTQYF
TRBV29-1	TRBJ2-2	CSVGGGGELFF
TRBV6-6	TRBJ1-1	CASSHRDSPMNTEAFF
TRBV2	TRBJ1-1	CASSSQGQDTEAFF
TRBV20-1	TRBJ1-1	CSARDSRGPNTEAFF
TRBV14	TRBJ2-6	CASSQGKGANVLTF
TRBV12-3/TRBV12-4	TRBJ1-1	CASSNGHSNTEAFF
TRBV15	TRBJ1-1	CATSRLEGANTEAFF
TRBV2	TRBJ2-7	CASRAYAYEQYF
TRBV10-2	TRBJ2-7	CASSELGTGEPEQYF
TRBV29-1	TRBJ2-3	CIVKRMYTDTQYF
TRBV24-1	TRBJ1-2	CASGQLYGYTF
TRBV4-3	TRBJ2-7	CASSQPIAGRRYEQYF
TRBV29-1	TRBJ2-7	CRFSADYEQYF
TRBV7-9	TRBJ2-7	CAWSAGTGVYEQYF
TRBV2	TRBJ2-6	CESSGGSGANVLTF
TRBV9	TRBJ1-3	CASSPTAFSGNTIYF
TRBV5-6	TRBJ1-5	CASSLVGVQPQHF
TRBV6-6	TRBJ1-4	CASSYPQGGGEKLFF
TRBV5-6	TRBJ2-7	CASSSPSGSSSYEQYF
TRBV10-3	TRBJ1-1	CAISVGGGNTEAFF
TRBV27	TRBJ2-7	CASSKGLLKYF
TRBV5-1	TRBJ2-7	CASSLKRGQGMNSEQYF